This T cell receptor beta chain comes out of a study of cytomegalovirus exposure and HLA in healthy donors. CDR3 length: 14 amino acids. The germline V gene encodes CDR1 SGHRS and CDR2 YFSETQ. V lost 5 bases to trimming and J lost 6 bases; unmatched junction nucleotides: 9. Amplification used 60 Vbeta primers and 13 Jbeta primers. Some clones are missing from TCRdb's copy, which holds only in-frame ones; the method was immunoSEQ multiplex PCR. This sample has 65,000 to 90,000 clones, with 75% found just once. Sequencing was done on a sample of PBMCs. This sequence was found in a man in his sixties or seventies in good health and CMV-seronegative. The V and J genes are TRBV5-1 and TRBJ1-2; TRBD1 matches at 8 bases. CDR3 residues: CASRDMTGDHGYTF. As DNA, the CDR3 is TGCGCCAGCAGGGACATGACAGGGGATCATGGCTACACCTTC.